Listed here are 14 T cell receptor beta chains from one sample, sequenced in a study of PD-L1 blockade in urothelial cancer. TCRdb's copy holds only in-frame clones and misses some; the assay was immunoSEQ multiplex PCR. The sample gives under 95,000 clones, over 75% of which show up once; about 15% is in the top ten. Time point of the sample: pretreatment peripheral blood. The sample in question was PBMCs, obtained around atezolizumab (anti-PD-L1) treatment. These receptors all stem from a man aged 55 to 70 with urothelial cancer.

Here the CDR3 DNA reads TGCGCCAGCAGCTTGGCCGAGGGACAGGGGAACTATGGCTACACCTTC. Protein sequence: CASSLAEGQGNYGYTF. The V gene is TRBV5-1, the J gene TRBJ1-2, with 10 bases fitting TRBD1. The CDR3 is made up of 16 amino acids. The J segment lost 2 bases and the V segment lost 0 bases, leaving 4 bases of the junction unmatched. The germline V gene has CDR1 SGHRS and CDR2 YFSETQ.

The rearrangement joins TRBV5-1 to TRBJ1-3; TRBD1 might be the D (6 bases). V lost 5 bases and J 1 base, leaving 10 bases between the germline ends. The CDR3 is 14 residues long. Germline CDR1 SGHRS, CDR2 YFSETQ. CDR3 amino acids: CASSSDSSGNTIYF. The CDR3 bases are TGCGCCAGCAGTTCGGACAGTTCTGGAAACACCATATATTTT.

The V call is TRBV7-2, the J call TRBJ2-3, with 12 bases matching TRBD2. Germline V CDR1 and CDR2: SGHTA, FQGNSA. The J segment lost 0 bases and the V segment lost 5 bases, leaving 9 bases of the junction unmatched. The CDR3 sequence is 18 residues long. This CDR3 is CASSRRLAGVSSTDTQYF. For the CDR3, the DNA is TGTGCCAGCAGCAGACGACTAGCGGGAGTGTCGAGCACAGATACGCAGTATTTT.

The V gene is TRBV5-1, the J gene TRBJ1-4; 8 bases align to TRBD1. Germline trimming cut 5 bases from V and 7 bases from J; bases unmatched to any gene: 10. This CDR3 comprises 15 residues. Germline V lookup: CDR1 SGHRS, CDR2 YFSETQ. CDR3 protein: CASRTTGGSGEKLFF. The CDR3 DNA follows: TGCGCCAGCAGGACTACAGGGGGTAGTGGTGAAAAACTGTTTTTT. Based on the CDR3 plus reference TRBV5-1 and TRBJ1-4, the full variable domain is KAGVTQTPRYLIKTRGQQVTLSCSPISGHRSVSWYQQTPGQGLQFLFEYFSETQRNKGNFPGRFSGRQFSNSRSEMNVSTLELGDSALYLCASRTTGGSGEKLFFGSGTQLSVL.

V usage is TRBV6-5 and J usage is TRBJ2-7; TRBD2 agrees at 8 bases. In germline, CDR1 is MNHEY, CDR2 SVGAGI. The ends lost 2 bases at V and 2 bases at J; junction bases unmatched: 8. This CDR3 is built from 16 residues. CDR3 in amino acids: CASSYVGGRPPYEQYF. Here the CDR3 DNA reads TGTGCCAGCAGTTACGTCGGCGGGAGGCCTCCCTACGAGCAGTACTTC.

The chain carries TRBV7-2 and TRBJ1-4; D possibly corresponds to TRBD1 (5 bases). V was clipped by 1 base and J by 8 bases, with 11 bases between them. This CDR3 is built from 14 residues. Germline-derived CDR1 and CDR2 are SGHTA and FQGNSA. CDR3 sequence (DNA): TGTGCCAGCAGCTTAGTTCAGGGCGACGAAAAACTGTTTTTT. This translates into CASSLVQGDEKLFF.

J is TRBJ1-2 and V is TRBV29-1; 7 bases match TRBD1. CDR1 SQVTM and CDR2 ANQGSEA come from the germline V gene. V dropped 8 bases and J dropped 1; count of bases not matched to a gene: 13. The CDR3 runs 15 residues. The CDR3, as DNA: TGCAGCTACCGGGACAGCCAATCTTTTAACTATGGCTACACCTTC. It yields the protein CSYRDSQSFNYGYTF.

This CDR3 reads CASSLGGTGKFYEQYF. The CDR3 DNA reads as TGTGCCAGCAGCTTGGGTGGGACAGGGAAGTTCTACGAGCAGTACTTC. The chain combines TRBV7-8 with TRBJ2-7, with TRBD1 matching over 9 bases. With V trimmed by 3 bases and J by 3 bases, 9 bases remained unmatched. This CDR3 contains 16 residues. The germline CDR1 and CDR2 sequences are SGHVS and FQNEAQ. Supplemented by reference TRBV7-8 and TRBJ2-7, the full variable domain reads GAGVSQSPRYKVAKRGQDVALRCDPISGHVSLFWYQQALGQGPEFLTYFQNEAQLDKSGLPSDRFFAERPEGSVSTLKIQRTQQEDSAVYLCASSLGGTGKFYEQYFGPGTRLTVT.

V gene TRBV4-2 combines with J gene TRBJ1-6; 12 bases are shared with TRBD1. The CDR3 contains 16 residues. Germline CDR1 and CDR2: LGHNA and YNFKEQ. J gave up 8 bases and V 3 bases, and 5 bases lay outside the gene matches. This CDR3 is CASSHRGQGADSPLHF. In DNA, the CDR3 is TGTGCCAGCAGCCACCGGGGACAGGGGGCTGATTCACCCCTCCACTTT.

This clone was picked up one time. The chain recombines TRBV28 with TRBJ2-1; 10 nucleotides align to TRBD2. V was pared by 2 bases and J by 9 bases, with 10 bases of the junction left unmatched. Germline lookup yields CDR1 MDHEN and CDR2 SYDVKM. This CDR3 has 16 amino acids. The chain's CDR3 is CASSLLAGDIIGEQFF. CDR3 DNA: TGTGCCAGCAGTTTACTAGCGGGAGATATTATCGGTGAGCAGTTCTTC.

Here the CDR3 DNA reads TGTGCCAGTACCTCTAATGAAAAACTGTTTTTT. It yields the protein CASTSNEKLFF. The V and J genes are TRBV19 and TRBJ1-4; D unresolved. CDR3 size: 11 residues. V lost 7 bases to trimming and J lost 3 bases, with 3 bases between them. Germline values: CDR1 LNHDA, CDR2 SQIVND (reference sequence).

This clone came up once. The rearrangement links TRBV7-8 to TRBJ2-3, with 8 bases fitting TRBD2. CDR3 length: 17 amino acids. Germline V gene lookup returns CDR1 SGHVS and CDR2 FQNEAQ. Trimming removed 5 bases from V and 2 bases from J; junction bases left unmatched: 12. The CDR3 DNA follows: TGTGCCAGCAGCCCCCGGACTAGCCCAGATCCCACAGATACGCAGTATTTT. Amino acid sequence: CASSPRTSPDPTDTQYF. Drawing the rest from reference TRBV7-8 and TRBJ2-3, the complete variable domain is GAGVSQSPRYKVAKRGQDVALRCDPISGHVSLFWYQQALGQGPEFLTYFQNEAQLDKSGLPSDRFFAERPEGSVSTLKIQRTQQEDSAVYLCASSPRTSPDPTDTQYFGPGTRLTVL.

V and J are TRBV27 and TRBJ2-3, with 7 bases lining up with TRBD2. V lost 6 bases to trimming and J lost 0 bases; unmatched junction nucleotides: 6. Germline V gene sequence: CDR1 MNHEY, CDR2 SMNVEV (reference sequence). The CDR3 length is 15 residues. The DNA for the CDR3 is TGTGCCAGCAGGAGACTAGCATCTAGCACAGATACGCAGTATTTT. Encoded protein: CASRRLASSTDTQYF.

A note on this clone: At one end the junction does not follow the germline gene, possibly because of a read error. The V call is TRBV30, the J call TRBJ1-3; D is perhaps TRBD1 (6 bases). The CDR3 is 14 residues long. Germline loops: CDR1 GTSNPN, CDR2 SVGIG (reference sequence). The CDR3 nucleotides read TGTGCCCGGAGCAGGACAGCCTCTGGAAACACCATATATTTT. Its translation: CARSRTASGNTIYF.